This is a list of T cell receptor beta chains from one sample in a study of T cell responses to AZD1222 COVID-19 vaccine. The data were produced by immunoSEQ multiplex PCR, yet TCRdb's version contains in-frame clones alone and is incomplete. The sample has tens of thousands of clones, around nine tenths seen once; the top ten hold roughly 4.9%. This specimen consisted of peripheral blood, obtained 28 days after the second AZD1222 dose. Receptors were obtained from an adult who received the AZD1222 COVID-19 vaccine. Both conserved end residues are part of each CDR3. Fields, in order: V gene, J gene, D gene, CDR3 protein, CDR3 DNA. A D gene is named only where the DNA matches it firmly.

TRBV19,TRBJ2-2,-,CASSDGTSVTGELFF,TGTGCCAGTAGTGACGGGACGTCAGTAACCGGGGAGCTGTTTTTT
TRBV2,TRBJ1-5,-,CASRLQGIGQPQHF,TGTGCCAGCAGACTACAGGGAATCGGTCAGCCCCAGCATTTT
TRBV4-1,TRBJ1-4,-,CASSPGRGGEKLFF,TGCGCCAGCAGCCCGGGGAGGGGAGGGGAAAAACTGTTTTTT
TRBV6-5,TRBJ1-5,-,CASSKQGLINQPQHF,TGTGCCAGCAGCAAACAGGGTTTGATAAATCAGCCCCAGCATTTT
TRBV3-1/TRBV3-2,TRBJ1-6,-,CASSLRQGRNSPLHF,TGTGCCAGCAGCCTGAGGCAGGGGCGTAATTCACCCCTCCACTTT
TRBV20-1,TRBJ2-3,-,CSAAGLDTQYF,TGCAGTGCGGCGGGGTTAGATACGCAGTATTTT
TRBV5-1,TRBJ2-3,-,CASSLFGGPTDTQYF,TGCGCCAGCAGCTTGTTTGGGGGGCCAACAGATACGCAGTATTTT
TRBV6-5,TRBJ1-2,-,CASSYSRGNYGYTF,TGTGCCAGCAGTTACTCGAGGGGTAACTATGGCTACACCTTC
TRBV30,TRBJ1-2,-,CAWSGTAYGYTF,TGTGCCTGGAGTGGTACTGCGTATGGCTACACCTTC
TRBV29-1,TRBJ1-5,TRBD1,CSVGQGINQPQHF,TGCAGCGTAGGACAGGGGATCAATCAGCCCCAGCATTTT
TRBV10-2,TRBJ1-1,-,CASSEIGWTEAFF,TGCGCCAGCAGTGAGATAGGCTGGACTGAAGCTTTCTTT
TRBV4-2,TRBJ2-5,-,CASSQGHDAQYF,TGTGCCAGCAGCCAAGGGCACGACGCCCAGTACTTC
TRBV6-1,TRBJ1-1,-,CASSDRGFTEAFF,TGTGCCAGCAGTGATCGAGGGTTCACTGAAGCTTTCTTT
TRBV5-1,TRBJ1-6,TRBD1,CASSLGDRTNSPLHF,TGCGCCAGCAGCTTGGGGGACAGGACGAATTCACCCCTCCACTTT